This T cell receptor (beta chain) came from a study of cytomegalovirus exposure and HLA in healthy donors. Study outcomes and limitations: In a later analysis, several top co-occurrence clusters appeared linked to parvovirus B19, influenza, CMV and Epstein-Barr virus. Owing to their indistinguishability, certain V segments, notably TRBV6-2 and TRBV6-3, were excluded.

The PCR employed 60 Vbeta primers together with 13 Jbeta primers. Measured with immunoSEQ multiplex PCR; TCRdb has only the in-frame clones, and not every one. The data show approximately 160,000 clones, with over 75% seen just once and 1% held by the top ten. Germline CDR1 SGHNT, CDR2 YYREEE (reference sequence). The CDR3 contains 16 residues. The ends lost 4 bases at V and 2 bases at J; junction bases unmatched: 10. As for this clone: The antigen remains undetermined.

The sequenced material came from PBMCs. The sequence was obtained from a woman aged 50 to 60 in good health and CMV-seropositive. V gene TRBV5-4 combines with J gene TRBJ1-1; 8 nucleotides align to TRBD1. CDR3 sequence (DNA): TGTGCCAGCAGCCCGGGACAGGCCAAGATTAACACTGAAGCTTTCTTT. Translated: CASSPGQAKINTEAFF.